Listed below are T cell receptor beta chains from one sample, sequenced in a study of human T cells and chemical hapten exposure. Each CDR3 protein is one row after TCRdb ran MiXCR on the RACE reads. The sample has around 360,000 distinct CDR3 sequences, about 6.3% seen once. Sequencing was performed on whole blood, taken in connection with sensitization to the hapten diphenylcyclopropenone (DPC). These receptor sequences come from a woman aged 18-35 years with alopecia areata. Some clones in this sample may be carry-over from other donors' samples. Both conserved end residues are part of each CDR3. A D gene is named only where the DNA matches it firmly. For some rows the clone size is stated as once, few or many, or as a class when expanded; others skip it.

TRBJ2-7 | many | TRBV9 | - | TGTGCCAGCAGCCCCCGGGACGTATTTTCCTACGAGCAGTACTTC | CASSPRDVFSYEQYF
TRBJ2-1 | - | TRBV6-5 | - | TGTGCCACCCACGAGGCTGCCGCCCCCAATGAGCAGTTCTTC | CATHEAAAPNEQFF
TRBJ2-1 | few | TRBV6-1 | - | TGTGCCAGCACCGGAACCTTAGCGACCTACAATGAGCAGTTCTTC | CASTGTLATYNEQFF
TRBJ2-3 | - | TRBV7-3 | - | TGTGCCAGCAGCTTAACGGCCCCCACAGATACGCAGTATTTT | CASSLTAPTDTQYF
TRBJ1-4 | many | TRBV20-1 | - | TGCAGTGCTCGTTCAGACGGTCCTAATGAAAAACTGTTTTTT | CSARSDGPNEKLFF
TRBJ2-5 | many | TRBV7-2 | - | TGTGCCAGCAGCTTAGATTACAGCCAAGAGACCCAGTACTTC | CASSLDYSQETQYF
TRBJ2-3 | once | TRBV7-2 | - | TGTGCCAGCAGCCCCTGGGGGGGGGCCTCGGCAGATACGCAGTATTTT | CASSPWGGASADTQYF
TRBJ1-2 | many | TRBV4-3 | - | TGCGCCAGCAGCCTAGATACAGTAGCTAACTATGGCTACACCTTC | CASSLDTVANYGYTF
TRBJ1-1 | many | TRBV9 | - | TGTGCCAGCAGCGAGGGGGACATGGGGGCAAACACTGAAGCTTTCTTT | CASSEGDMGANTEAFF
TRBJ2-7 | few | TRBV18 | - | TGTGCCAGCTCTCCGAACCGGGACCCGAGCTACGAGCAGTACTTC | CASSPNRDPSYEQYF
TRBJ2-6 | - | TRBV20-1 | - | TGCAGTGCTAGTGTAACAGGGGGGGGCTCTGGGGCCAACGTCCTGACTTTC | CSASVTGGGSGANVLTF
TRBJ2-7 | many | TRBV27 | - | TGTGCCAGCAGTTTCGGGTCTGGGAGCTCCTACGAGCAGTACTTC | CASSFGSGSSYEQYF
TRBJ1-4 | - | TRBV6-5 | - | TGTGCCAGCAGTAAGGGCAGGGAAAAACTGTTTTTT | CASSKGREKLFF
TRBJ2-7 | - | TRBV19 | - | TGTGCCAGTAGTATGTACAGCCAGCCCTCCTACGAGCAGTACTTC | CASSMYSQPSYEQYF
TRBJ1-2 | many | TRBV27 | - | TGTGCCAGCAGTCCTCGAATCCTCTATGGCTACACCTTC | CASSPRILYGYTF
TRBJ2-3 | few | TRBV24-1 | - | TGTGCCACCAGTGTTGGGCTTTCTCCAGATACGCAGTATTTT | CATSVGLSPDTQYF
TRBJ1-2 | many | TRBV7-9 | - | TGTGCCAGCACCCCCGGGCCTAACTATGGCTACACCTTC | CASTPGPNYGYTF